This T cell receptor beta chain was found in a study of shared clonotypes between healthy human individuals. Study-wide findings and caveats: Blood alone was sampled, and tissue repertoires likely differ.

Unsorted PBMC replicate PCRs used roughly 300 ng DNA, tens of thousands of T cell genomes. Sequencing was performed with immunoSEQ multiplex PCR; in TCRdb, only in-frame clones are kept and a portion is missing. The data hold about half a million clones, with about 84% observed a single time. Trimming removed 3 bases from V and 4 bases from J, with 12 bases in between. Per germline, CDR1 SQVTM and CDR2 ANQGSEA. The CDR3 consists of 13 residues. As to this clone: Antigen: not known.

The rearrangement joins TRBV29-1 to TRBJ1-2; D remains unclear. This receptor was obtained from a woman aged 40 to 50 in good health. Some clones in this sample may be carry-over from other donors' samples. Sequencing input: PBMCs. The CDR3 coding sequence is TGCAGCGTTGAGCGGGGAGACGGCTATGGCTACACCTTC. Residues: CSVERGDGYGYTF.